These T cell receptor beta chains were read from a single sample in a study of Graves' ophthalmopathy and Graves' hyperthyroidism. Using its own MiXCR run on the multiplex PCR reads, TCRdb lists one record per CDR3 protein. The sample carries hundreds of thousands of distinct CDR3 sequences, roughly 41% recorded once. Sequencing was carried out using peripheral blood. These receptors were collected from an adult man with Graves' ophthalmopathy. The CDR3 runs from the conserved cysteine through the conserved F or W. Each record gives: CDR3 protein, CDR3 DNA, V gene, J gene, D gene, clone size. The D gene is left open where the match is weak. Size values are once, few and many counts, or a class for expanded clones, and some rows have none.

CDR3: CASSYSGQGSMKKLFF; DNA: TGTGCCAGCAGTTACAGTGGCCAGGGATCAATGAAAAAACTGTTTTTT; V: TRBV6-5; J: TRBJ1-4; D: -; size: -
CDR3: CASSLLLGASGNTIYF; DNA: TGTGCCAGCAGCCTCCTCCTCGGTGCAAGTGGAAACACCATATATTTT; V: TRBV5-5; J: TRBJ1-3; D: -; size: few
CDR3: CASSQMTGGSYEQYF; DNA: TGTGCCAGCAGCCAAATGACAGGGGGATCCTACGAGCAGTACTTC; V: TRBV9; J: TRBJ2-7; D: TRBD1; size: once
CDR3: CSAGRIANYGYTF; DNA: TGCAGTGCTGGACGGATAGCTAACTATGGCTACACCTTC; V: TRBV20-1; J: TRBJ1-2; D: -; size: -
CDR3: CSVQGQGAATEAFF; DNA: TGCAGCGTCCAGGGACAGGGGGCCGCCACTGAAGCTTTCTTT; V: TRBV29-1; J: TRBJ1-1; D: TRBD1; size: -
CDR3: CASSLRTENYEQYF; DNA: TGTGCCAGCAGCCTGCGGACAGAAAACTACGAGCAGTACTTC; V: TRBV4-2; J: TRBJ2-7; D: -; size: few
CDR3: CATNPGQGNTGELFF; DNA: TGTGCCACCAACCCGGGACAGGGGAACACCGGGGAGCTGTTTTTT; V: TRBV19; J: TRBJ2-2; D: TRBD1; size: -
CDR3: CASSVDEGRLDGYTF; DNA: TGTGCCAGCAGCGTAGATGAAGGGAGGCTCGACGGCTACACCTTC; V: TRBV9; J: TRBJ1-2; D: -; size: many
CDR3: CAKTGGLGYTF; DNA: TGTGCTAAGACAGGGGGCCTTGGCTACACCTTC; V: TRBV11-2; J: TRBJ1-2; D: TRBD1; size: -
CDR3: CANAGPTASTEAFF; DNA: TGTGCCAATGCCGGACCGACGGCCAGCACTGAAGCTTTCTTT; V: TRBV10-3; J: TRBJ1-1; D: -; size: -
CDR3: CASSDPETQYF; DNA: TGTGCCAGCTCAGACCCGGAGACCCAGTACTTC; V: TRBV28; J: TRBJ2-5; D: -; size: few
CDR3: CASSPTGTVWEGYTF; DNA: TGTGCCAGCAGCCCCACGGGAACGGTCTGGGAGGGCTACACCTTC; V: TRBV7-9; J: TRBJ1-2; D: -; size: few
CDR3: CASSGNSGTYTGELFF; DNA: TGTGCCAGCAGTGGAAATAGCGGGACTTACACCGGGGAGCTGTTTTTT; V: TRBV2; J: TRBJ2-2; D: TRBD2; size: many
CDR3: CASSAPTGAGNQPQHF; DNA: TGTGCCAGTAGCGCTCCTACAGGGGCCGGCAATCAGCCCCAGCATTTT; V: TRBV19; J: TRBJ1-5; D: TRBD1; size: -
CDR3: CASSPKGGTGTGANVLTF; DNA: TGTGCCAGCAGCCCAAAGGGTGGGACAGGGACTGGGGCCAACGTCCTGACTTTC; V: TRBV5-6; J: TRBJ2-6; D: TRBD1; size: -
CDR3: CATTKKREAYEQYF; DNA: TGTGCCACGACCAAAAAGCGGGAGGCGTACGAGCAGTACTTC; V: TRBV29-1; J: TRBJ2-7; D: TRBD2; size: -
CDR3: CASSPDRNTGELFF; DNA: TGTGCCAGCAGTCCCGACAGGAACACCGGGGAGCTGTTTTTT; V: TRBV25-1; J: TRBJ2-2; D: -; size: -
CDR3: CASTSLGGQETQYF; DNA: TGTGCCAGCACCTCGTTGGGGGGGCAAGAGACCCAGTACTTC; V: TRBV2; J: TRBJ2-5; D: TRBD2; size: -
CDR3: CASSYRLAPYEQYF; DNA: TGTGCCAGCAGTTACCGGTTGGCACCCTACGAGCAGTACTTC; V: TRBV2; J: TRBJ2-7; D: -; size: -
CDR3: CASSPWGSGNTIYF; DNA: TGTGCCAGCAGTCCCTGGGGGTCTGGAAACACCATATATTTT; V: TRBV24-1; J: TRBJ1-3; D: -; size: -
CDR3: CASSLVQAPSAEQYF; DNA: TGTGCCAGCAGCTTAGTACAGGCGCCCTCGGCGGAGCAGTACTTC; V: TRBV7-6; J: TRBJ2-7; D: -; size: many
CDR3: CASSSQGPAGGDQYF; DNA: TGTGCCAGCAGTTCCCAGGGACCGGCTGGGGGGGACCAGTACTTC; V: TRBV10-3; J: TRBJ2-5; D: TRBD2; size: -
CDR3: CASTRGGGYTF; DNA: TGTGCCTCCACCCGGGGAGGGGGCTACACCTTC; V: TRBV28; J: TRBJ1-2; D: -; size: few
CDR3: CAISETGGPQVYEQYF; DNA: TGTGCCATCAGTGAGACAGGGGGCCCTCAGGTCTACGAGCAGTACTTC; V: TRBV10-3; J: TRBJ2-7; D: TRBD1; size: many
CDR3: CASSFNDRFGPLHF; DNA: TGTGCCAGCAGTTTCAACGACCGTTTTGGACCCCTCCACTTT; V: TRBV12-3/TRBV12-4; J: TRBJ1-6; D: -; size: few
CDR3: CASKGQGARDEAFF; DNA: TGTGCCTCAAAGGGGCAGGGGGCGCGTGATGAAGCTTTCTTT; V: TRBV19; J: TRBJ1-1; D: TRBD1; size: -
CDR3: CASSYLEGGGRGYEQYF; DNA: TGTGCCAGCAGTTACTTAGAAGGTGGGGGCCGTGGCTACGAGCAGTACTTC; V: TRBV10-3; J: TRBJ2-7; D: -; size: -
CDR3: CASSDHLSTEAFF; DNA: TGTGCCAGCAGTGACCATCTGAGCACTGAAGCTTTCTTT; V: TRBV25-1; J: TRBJ1-1; D: -; size: -
CDR3: CASRGTPGQGNTEAFF; DNA: TGTGCCAGCAGAGGAACTCCGGGACAGGGAAACACTGAAGCTTTCTTT; V: TRBV7-9; J: TRBJ1-1; D: TRBD1; size: few